This TCR beta chain was retrieved from a study of T cell responses to AZD1222 COVID-19 vaccine. Regarding the study as a whole: Dominant CD4 TCR responses targeted spike regions 160-218 and 743-854.

Comments on this clone: The antigen remains undetermined.

TCRdb's copy holds only in-frame clones and misses some; the assay was immunoSEQ multiplex PCR. The table has about 86,000 clones, almost 80% seen once. Germline V gene data show CDR1 as SGHVS and CDR2 as FQNEAQ. The V and J ends lost 2 bases and 8 bases, in that order; junction bases with no gene match: 6. CDR3 length: 15 amino acids. The sequenced sample was peripheral blood, obtained on day 0 of AZD1222 vaccination. The clonotype originates from an adult in good health. V gene TRBV7-8 combines with J gene TRBJ1-4; 9 bases align to TRBD1. The CDR3 DNA reads as TGTGCCAGCAGCTTATCGCGGACAGGGGCGGAAAAACTGTTTTTT. Translated, it gives CASSLSRTGAEKLFF.